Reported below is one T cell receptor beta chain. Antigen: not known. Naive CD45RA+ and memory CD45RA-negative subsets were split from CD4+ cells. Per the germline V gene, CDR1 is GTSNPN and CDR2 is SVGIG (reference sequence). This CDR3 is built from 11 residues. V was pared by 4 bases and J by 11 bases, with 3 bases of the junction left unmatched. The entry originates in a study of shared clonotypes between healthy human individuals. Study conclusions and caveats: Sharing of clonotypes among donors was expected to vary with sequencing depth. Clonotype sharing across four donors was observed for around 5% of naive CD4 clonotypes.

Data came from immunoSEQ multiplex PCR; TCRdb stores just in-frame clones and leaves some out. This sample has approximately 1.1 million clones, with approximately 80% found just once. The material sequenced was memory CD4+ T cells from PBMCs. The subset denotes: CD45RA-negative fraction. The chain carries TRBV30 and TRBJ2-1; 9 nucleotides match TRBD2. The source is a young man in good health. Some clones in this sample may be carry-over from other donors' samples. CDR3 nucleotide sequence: TGTGCCTGGACTAGCGGGATACAGCAGTTCTTC. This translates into CAWTSGIQQFF.